Listed below are T cell receptor beta chains from one sample, sequenced in a study of OX40 agonist ivuxolimab in advanced cancers. Assay: immunoSEQ multiplex PCR; the TCRdb copy retains only in-frame clones and omits some. This repertoire shows some 69,000 clones, around 90% found once; its top ten account for roughly 2.9%. The material sequenced was CD4+ or CD8+ T cells sorted from blood, taken in a trial of the OX40 agonist ivuxolimab. These TCRs come from an adult with an advanced solid tumor such as melanoma, head and neck, liver or kidney cancer. Both conserved end residues are part of each CDR3. D genes are given only for firm matches. The size entry is marked missing in some rows and otherwise reads once, few, many or a size class.

V gene	D gene	J gene	clone size	CDR3 DNA	CDR3 protein
TRBV6-5	.	TRBJ1-2	few	TGTGCCAGCAGCGACAGGCCCTTCTATGGCTACACCTTC	CASSDRPFYGYTF
TRBV6-1	TRBD1	TRBJ2-1	.	TGTGCCAGCAGAAAGGGGACAGCCGATCAGTTCTTC	CASRKGTADQFF
TRBV7-2	TRBD1	TRBJ1-2	.	TGTGCCAGCAGCCCTCAGGGGGCGCAGGAGGACTATGGCTACACCTTC	CASSPQGAQEDYGYTF
TRBV19	.	TRBJ1-5	once	TGTGCCAGTAGTATCCAGGCCGGACAGCCCCAGCATTTT	CASSIQAGQPQHF
TRBV2	.	TRBJ1-4	.	TGTGCCAGCTCCCTTACAGTAGATACAACTAATGAAAAACTGTTTTTT	CASSLTVDTTNEKLFF
TRBV4-1	TRBD2	TRBJ2-1	few	TGCGCCAGCAGCCAAGATTGGACTAGCGGGGGGCGGGGCTCGGATGAGCAGTTCTTC	CASSQDWTSGGRGSDEQFF
TRBV29-1	.	TRBJ2-7	.	TGCAGCGTTGATTCAGGGCAGAGGGCCTCCTACGAGCAGTACTTC	CSVDSGQRASYEQYF
TRBV5-6	.	TRBJ2-7	.	TGTGCCAGCAGCTTGGGGAGGGTCTACGAGCAGTACTTC	CASSLGRVYEQYF
TRBV5-8	TRBD1	TRBJ2-5	.	TGTGCCAGCAGCCAAGCCGGGACAGGGGGATCGGGTGAGACCCAGTACTTC	CASSQAGTGGSGETQYF
TRBV7-6	TRBD1	TRBJ1-6	few	TGTGCCAGCAGCCCTACCACAGGGGGCGCCGCACCCCTCCACTTT	CASSPTTGGAAPLHF
TRBV27	.	TRBJ2-7	.	TGTGCCAGCAGCCGGACGGGGTTTTCCGAGCAGTACTTC	CASSRTGFSEQYF
TRBV2	.	TRBJ2-7	.	TGTGCCAGCAGGCCGGGGATGGCAACCTACGAGCAGTACTTC	CASRPGMATYEQYF
TRBV5-1	.	TRBJ1-3	.	TGCGCCAGCAGCCCCGAGGGGACGAGCTCTGGAAACACCATATATTTT	CASSPEGTSSGNTIYF
TRBV5-1	.	TRBJ2-1	.	TGCGCCAGCAGCCCGGAGCCAGGGGGGATTACCTACAATGAGCAGTTCTTC	CASSPEPGGITYNEQFF
TRBV13	.	TRBJ2-2	.	TGTGCCAGCACCTATCAGGAGGGTTTTATCCCCGGGGAGCTGTTTTTT	CASTYQEGFIPGELFF
TRBV28	.	TRBJ2-7	once	TGTGCCAGCAGGCACCCCGGGGTCCACGAGCAGTACTTC	CASRHPGVHEQYF
TRBV19	.	TRBJ2-7	.	TGTGCCAGTAGTATACAACAGGATTACGAACAGTACTTC	CASSIQQDYEQYF
TRBV7-6	.	TRBJ1-4	.	TGTGCCAGCAGCTTAGCTGCAAGAGGGTCAACTAATGAAAAACTGTTTTTT	CASSLAARGSTNEKLFF
TRBV10-3	.	TRBJ2-1	.	TGTGCCATCATGTACGGCAATGAGCAGTTCTTC	CAIMYGNEQFF
TRBV12-2	.	TRBJ2-2	.	TGTGCAAGTCGCTTAGGTCTAGCCGGGTGGACCGGGGAGCTGTTTTTT	CASRLGLAGWTGELFF
TRBV6-5	.	TRBJ1-2	.	TGTGCCAGCAGTTACTCAGGGTTGGGGGTAAAGTATGGCTACACCTTC	CASSYSGLGVKYGYTF
TRBV7-9	.	TRBJ2-3	few	TGTGCCAGCAGCTCCGGCGGGGTGGGCACAGATACGCAGTATTTT	CASSSGGVGTDTQYF
TRBV6-5	.	TRBJ2-2	.	TGTGCCAGCAGTTACCGGGGACCGGACACCGGGGAGCTGTTTTTT	CASSYRGPDTGELFF
TRBV29-1	.	TRBJ2-2	.	TGCAGCGCGGGCAAGGACACCGGGGAGCTGTTTTTT	CSAGKDTGELFF
TRBV18	.	TRBJ1-6	few	TGTGCCAGCTCACCAAATCAGGGGAATAATTCACCCCTCCACTTT	CASSPNQGNNSPLHF
TRBV7-3	.	TRBJ2-2	.	TGTGCCAGCAGCGGAGGGGGCTTGAACACCGGGGAGCTGTTTTTT	CASSGGGLNTGELFF